Listed here is a single T cell receptor beta chain. The CDR3 is 13 amino acids. Germline V gene sequence: CDR1 SQVTM, CDR2 ANQGSEA. V was pared by 5 bases and J by 5 bases, with 15 bases between. These data originate in a study of blood T cell repertoires in COVID-19. Background on the study: Samples representing acute and convalescent COVID-19 were sourced from the United States, Italy and Spain.

Study processing details: By means of reference gene primer amplification, nucleated cell counts were estimated. Assay used: immunoSEQ multiplex PCR; TCRdb lists only in-frame clones, some missing. The D gene and trimming were derived from the DNA, and the V and J assignments and clone size from that table. The sample yields about 94,000 clones, 80% seen once. Sequenced material: peripheral blood. This TCR was recovered from a woman aged 80 or over with acute or convalescent COVID-19. The genes are TRBV29-1 and TRBJ1-1; D is unresolved. The CDR3 DNA is TGCAGCGTTACGACCCAGACTGGGACTGAAGCTTTCTTT. Residues: CSVTTQTGTEAFF.